The 14 T cell receptor beta chains presented below share a single source sample, sequenced in a study of blood T cell repertoires in COVID-19. Measured with immunoSEQ multiplex PCR; TCRdb has only the in-frame clones, and not every one. The table shows about 140,000 clones, with 79% occurring only once. The sample consisted of peripheral blood. All receptors come from a man aged 50 or older with active or convalescent COVID-19.

In nucleotides, the CDR3 is TGTGCCAGCAGCCGACAGGGTTTGAGTGCTGAAGCTTTCTTT. Translation gives CASSRQGLSAEAFF. This chain links TRBV7-6 with TRBJ1-1, with 7 bases matching TRBD1. There are 14 residues in the CDR3. The germline gives CDR1 SGHVS, CDR2 FNYEAQ. The trim removed 5 bases at V and 6 bases at J, leaving 9 bases unmatched.

The chain has TRBV4-1 and TRBJ1-2; maybe TRBD1 (5 bases). Germline V gene data show CDR1 as MGHRA and CDR2 as YSYEKL. V lost 4 bases, J lost 4 bases, and 13 bases lay in between. This CDR3 contains 14 residues. In nucleotides, the CDR3 is TGCGCCAGCAGCCTGGGGGAGGGCCCCTATGGCTACACCTTC. This translates into CASSLGEGPYGYTF.

This chain uses TRBV6-5 with TRBJ2-7, with D possibly matching TRBD1 (5 bases). Germline V gene sequence: CDR1 MNHEY, CDR2 SVGAGI. Trimming removed 5 bases at V and 3 bases at J, with 11 bases between. The CDR3 length is 13 residues. The CDR3 spells CASSIRQRYEQYF. CDR3 sequence (DNA): TGTGCCAGCAGTATCCGACAGCGCTACGAGCAGTACTTC.

This chain uses TRBV6-5 with TRBJ1-5; tentative D call: TRBD1 (5 bases). CDR1 MNHEY and CDR2 SVGAGI come from the germline V gene. The CDR3 loop spans 13 amino acids. V lost 2 bases and J lost 7, with 9 bases in between. In DNA, the CDR3 is TGTGCCAGCAGTTACAAGGGGTCGCAGCCCCAGCATTTT. This encodes CASSYKGSQPQHF.

The V call is TRBV7-2, the J call TRBJ2-7, with 10 bases fitting TRBD2. Germline trimming cut 3 bases from V and 2 bases from J; bases unmatched to any gene: 4. This CDR3 spans 15 amino acids. CDR1 is SGHTA and CDR2 is FQGNSA in the germline V gene. The DNA for the CDR3 is TGTGCCAGCAGCTTTGGACTAGCGGCCACCTACGAGCAGTACTTC. It codes for CASSFGLAATYEQYF.

The rearrangement uses TRBV14 and TRBJ2-3; possible D gene TRBD1, 6 bases. V was clipped by 4 bases and J by 1 base, with 9 bases between them. This CDR3 comprises 14 residues. Germline CDR1 reads SGHDN; CDR2 reads FVKESK. This CDR3 reads CASSRNRGTDTQYF. CDR3 bases: TGTGCCAGCAGCCGTAACAGGGGCACAGATACGCAGTATTTT.

This clone was counted a few times. The chain combines TRBV6-5 with TRBJ1-1; TRBD1 aligns across 9 bases. CDR1 MNHEY and CDR2 SVGAGI come from the germline V gene. The CDR3 contains 16 residues. V lost 2 bases and J lost 5; bases outside the gene matches: 9. The DNA of the CDR3 is TGTGCCAGCAGTTACGTCGGACAGGGGCGAGGGACTGAAGCTTTCTTT. It codes for CASSYVGQGRGTEAFF.

The chain carries TRBV7-9 and TRBJ2-7; a possible D gene is TRBD1 (6 bases). The V end was cut by 5 bases, the J end by 3 bases, with 11 bases between. Germline values: CDR1 SEHNR, CDR2 FQNEAQ (reference sequence). This CDR3 has 13 residues. CDR3 in DNA: TGTGCCAGCAGCCCCCAACAGGGCTACGAGCAGTACTTC. It translates to CASSPQQGYEQYF.

CDR3 DNA: TGTGCCAGCAGCCCCTATTCCTCGCGGCAGGGGGCAGATACGCAGTATTTT. It specifies CASSPYSSRQGADTQYF. The chain links TRBV3-1 (or the pseudogene TRBV3-2) to TRBJ2-3, with 7 positions matching TRBD1. This CDR3 spans 17 amino acids. V lost 4 bases to trimming and J lost 4 bases; unmatched junction nucleotides: 14. Germline assignment: CDR1 LGHDT and CDR2 YNNKEL (reference sequence).

V gene TRBV28 combines with J gene TRBJ2-5; D is unresolved. Germline CDR1 is MDHEN and CDR2 is SYDVKM. Trimming pared 4 bases from V and 1 base from J, leaving 4 bases between. The CDR3 is 12 residues long. This CDR3 is CASSSVQETQYF. As DNA, the CDR3 is TGTGCCAGCAGTTCCGTCCAAGAGACCCAGTACTTC.

The rearrangement links TRBV6-5 to TRBJ2-7; TRBD2 matches at 13 bases. CDR1 is MNHEY and CDR2 is SVGAGI in the germline V gene. This CDR3 is built from 15 residues. V lost 6 bases to trimming and J lost 5 bases; unmatched junction nucleotides: 7. The CDR3 bases are TGTGCCAGCAGCGCAGGACTAGCGGGAGTCAACGAGCAGTACTTC. Translated: CASSAGLAGVNEQYF.

The chain links TRBV19 to TRBJ2-2; the D gene is possibly TRBD1 (5 bases). V lost 7 bases to trimming and J lost 4 bases, with 16 bases between them. The CDR3 loop spans 15 amino acids. The germline CDR1 and CDR2 sequences are LNHDA and SQIVND (reference sequence). The CDR3 reads CASNPPGRGTGELFF. The CDR3 DNA reads TGTGCCAGTAATCCCCCCGGAAGGGGCACCGGGGAGCTGTTTTTT.

This clone was recorded a few times. The chain recombines TRBV5-1 with TRBJ1-3, with D tentatively TRBD1 (6 bases). Trimming cost V 2 bases and J 1 base, with 13 bases left between them. CDR3 length equals 16 residues. Germline V CDR1 and CDR2: SGHRS, YFSETQ. The CDR3 sequence is CASSFSSDSSGNTIYF. Written as DNA, the CDR3 is TGCGCCAGCAGCTTTTCCTCGGACAGTTCTGGAAACACCATATATTTT.

This clone was picked up one time. This rearrangement joins TRBV9 to TRBJ1-1; 8 nucleotides line up with TRBD1. V lost 4 bases, J lost 3 bases, and 5 bases stayed unmatched. The CDR3 contains 14 residues. Germline CDR1 SGDLS, CDR2 YYNGEE. DNA of the CDR3: TGTGCCAGCAGCCCAGGACAGGGATACACTGAAGCTTTCTTT. Protein: CASSPGQGYTEAFF. Drawing the rest from reference TRBV9 and TRBJ1-1, the complete variable domain is DSGVTQTPKHLITATGQRVTLRCSPRSGDLSVYWYQQSLDQGLQFLIQYYNGEERAKGNILERFSAQQFPDLHSELNLSSLELGDSALYFCASSPGQGYTEAFFGQGTRLTVV.